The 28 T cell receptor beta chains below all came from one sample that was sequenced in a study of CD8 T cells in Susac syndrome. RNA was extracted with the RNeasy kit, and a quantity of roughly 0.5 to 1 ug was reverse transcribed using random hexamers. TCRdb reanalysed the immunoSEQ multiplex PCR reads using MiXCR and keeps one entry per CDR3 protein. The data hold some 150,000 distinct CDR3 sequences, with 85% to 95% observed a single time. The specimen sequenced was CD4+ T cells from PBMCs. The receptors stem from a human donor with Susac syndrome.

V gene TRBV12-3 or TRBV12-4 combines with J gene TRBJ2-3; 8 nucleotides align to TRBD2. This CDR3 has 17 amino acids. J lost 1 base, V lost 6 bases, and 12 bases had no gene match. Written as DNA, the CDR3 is TGTGCCAGCAGAAGGCTCGGGGGGGCCTTGGGCACAGATACGCAGTATTTT. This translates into CASRRLGGALGTDTQYF.

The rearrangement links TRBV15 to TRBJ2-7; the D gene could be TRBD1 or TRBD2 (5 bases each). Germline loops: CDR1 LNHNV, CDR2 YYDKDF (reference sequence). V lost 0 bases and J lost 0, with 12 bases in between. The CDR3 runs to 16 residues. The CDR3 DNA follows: TGTGCCACCAGCAGAGAACCCGGGGCGAGCTCCTACGAGCAGTACTTC. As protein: CATSREPGASSYEQYF. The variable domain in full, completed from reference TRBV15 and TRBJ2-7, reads DAMVIQNPRYQVTQFGKPVTLSCSQTLNHNVMYWYQQKSSQAPKLLFHYYDKDFNNEADTPDNFQSRRPNTSFCFLDIRSPGLGDTAMYLCATSREPGASSYEQYFGPGTRLTVT.

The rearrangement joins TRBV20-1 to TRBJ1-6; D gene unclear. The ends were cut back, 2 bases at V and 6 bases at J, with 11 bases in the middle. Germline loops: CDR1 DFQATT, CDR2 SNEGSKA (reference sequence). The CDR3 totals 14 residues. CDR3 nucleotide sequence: TGCAGTGCTAGAAGATCCGATTTTAATTCACCCCTCCACTTT. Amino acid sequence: CSARRSDFNSPLHF.

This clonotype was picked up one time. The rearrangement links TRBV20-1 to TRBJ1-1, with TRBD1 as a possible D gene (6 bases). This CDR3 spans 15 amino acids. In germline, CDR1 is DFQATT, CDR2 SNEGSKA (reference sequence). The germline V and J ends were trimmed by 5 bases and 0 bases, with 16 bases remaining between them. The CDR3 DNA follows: TGCAGTGCTCTCACCATTGGGGGCTTGAACACTGAAGCTTTCTTT. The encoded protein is CSALTIGGLNTEAFF.

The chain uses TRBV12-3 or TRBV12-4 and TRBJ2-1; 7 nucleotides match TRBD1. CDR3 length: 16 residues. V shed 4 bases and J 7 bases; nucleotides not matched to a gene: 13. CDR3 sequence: CASSSPADRVKNEQFF. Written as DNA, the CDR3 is TGTGCCAGCAGTTCCCCCGCAGACAGGGTGAAGAATGAGCAGTTCTTC.

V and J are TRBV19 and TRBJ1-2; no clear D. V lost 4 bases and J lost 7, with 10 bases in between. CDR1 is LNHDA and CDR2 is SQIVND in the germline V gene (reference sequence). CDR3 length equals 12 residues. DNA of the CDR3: TGTGCCAGTAGTAACGGGTTTGGTGGCTACACCTTC. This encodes CASSNGFGGYTF.

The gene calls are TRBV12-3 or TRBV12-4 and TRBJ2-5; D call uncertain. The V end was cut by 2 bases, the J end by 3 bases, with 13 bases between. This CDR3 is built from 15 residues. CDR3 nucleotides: TGTGCCAGCAGTTTAAGCCACAGACCAGAAGAGACCCAGTACTTC. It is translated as CASSLSHRPEETQYF.

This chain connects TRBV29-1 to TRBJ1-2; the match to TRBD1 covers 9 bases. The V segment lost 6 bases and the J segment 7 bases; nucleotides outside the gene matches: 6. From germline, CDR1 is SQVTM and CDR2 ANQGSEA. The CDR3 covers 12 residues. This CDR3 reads CSVEQGAFGYTF. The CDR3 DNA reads TGCAGCGTCGAACAGGGGGCCTTTGGCTACACCTTC.

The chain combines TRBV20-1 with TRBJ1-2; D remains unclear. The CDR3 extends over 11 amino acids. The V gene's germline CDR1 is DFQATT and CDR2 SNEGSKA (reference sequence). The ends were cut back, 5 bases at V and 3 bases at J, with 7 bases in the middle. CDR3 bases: TGCAGTGCTTCAGAATACTATGGCTACACCTTC. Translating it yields CSASEYYGYTF.

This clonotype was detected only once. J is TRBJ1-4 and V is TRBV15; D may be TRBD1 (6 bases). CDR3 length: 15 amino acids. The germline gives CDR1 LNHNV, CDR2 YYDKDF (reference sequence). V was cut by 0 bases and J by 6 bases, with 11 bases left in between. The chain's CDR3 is CATSRDPGQDEKLFF. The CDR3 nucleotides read TGTGCCACCAGCAGAGATCCGGGACAAGATGAAAAACTGTTTTTT.

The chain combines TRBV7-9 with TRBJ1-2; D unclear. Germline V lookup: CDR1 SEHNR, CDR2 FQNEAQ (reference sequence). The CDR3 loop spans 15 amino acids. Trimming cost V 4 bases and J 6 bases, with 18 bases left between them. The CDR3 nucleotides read TGTGCCAGCAGCTCCATTTCCCCCAGTGTCGATGGCTACACCTTC. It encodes CASSSISPSVDGYTF.

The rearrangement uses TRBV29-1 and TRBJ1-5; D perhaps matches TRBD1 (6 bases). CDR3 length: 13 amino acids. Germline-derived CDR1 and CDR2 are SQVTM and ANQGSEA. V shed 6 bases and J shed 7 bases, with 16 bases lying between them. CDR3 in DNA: TGCAGCGTCGGAGGAGGGGGAGGACAGCCCCAGCATTTT. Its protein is CSVGGGGGQPQHF.

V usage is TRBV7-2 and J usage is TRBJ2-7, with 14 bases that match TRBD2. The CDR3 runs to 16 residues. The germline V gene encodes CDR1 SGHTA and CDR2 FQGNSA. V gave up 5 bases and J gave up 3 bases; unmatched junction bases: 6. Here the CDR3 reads CASSLQTSGGVYEQYF. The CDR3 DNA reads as TGTGCCAGCAGCCTACAGACTAGCGGGGGGGTCTACGAGCAGTACTTC.

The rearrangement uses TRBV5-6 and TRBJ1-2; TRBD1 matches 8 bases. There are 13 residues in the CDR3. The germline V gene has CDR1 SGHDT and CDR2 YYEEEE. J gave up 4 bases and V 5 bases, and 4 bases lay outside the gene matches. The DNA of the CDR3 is TGTGCCAGCAGGGCCGGGACAGGCTATGGCTACACCTTC. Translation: CASRAGTGYGYTF. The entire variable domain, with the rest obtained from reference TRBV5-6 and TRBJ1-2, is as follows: DAGVTQSPTHLIKTRGQQVTLRCSPKSGHDTVSWYQQALGQGPQFIFQYYEEEERQRGNFPDRFSGHQFPNYSSELNVNALLLGDSALYLCASRAGTGYGYTFGSGTRLTVV.

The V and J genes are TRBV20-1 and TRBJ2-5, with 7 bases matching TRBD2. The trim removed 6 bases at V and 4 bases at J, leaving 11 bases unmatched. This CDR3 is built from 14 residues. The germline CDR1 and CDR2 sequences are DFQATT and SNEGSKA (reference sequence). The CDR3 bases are TGCAGTGCCCTTGATGGGGGGGGTGGAGAGACCCAGTACTTC. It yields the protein CSALDGGGGETQYF.

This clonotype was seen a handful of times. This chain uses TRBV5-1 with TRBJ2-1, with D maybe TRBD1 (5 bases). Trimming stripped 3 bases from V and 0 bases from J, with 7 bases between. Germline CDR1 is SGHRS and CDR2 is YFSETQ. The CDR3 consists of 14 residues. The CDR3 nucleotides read TGCGCCAGCAGCTCGACAGTCTCCTACAATGAGCAGTTCTTC. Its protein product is CASSSTVSYNEQFF.

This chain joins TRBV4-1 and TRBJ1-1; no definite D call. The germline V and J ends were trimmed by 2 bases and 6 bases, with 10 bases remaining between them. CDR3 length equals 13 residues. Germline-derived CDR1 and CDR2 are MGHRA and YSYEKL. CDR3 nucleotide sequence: TGCGCCAGCAGCCAAAGTGGACCCCCTGAAGCTTTCTTT. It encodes CASSQSGPPEAFF.

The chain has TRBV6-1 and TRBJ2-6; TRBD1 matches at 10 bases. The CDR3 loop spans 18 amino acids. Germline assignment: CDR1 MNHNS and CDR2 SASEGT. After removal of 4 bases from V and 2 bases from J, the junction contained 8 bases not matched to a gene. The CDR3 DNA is TGTGCCAGCAGTGGGGGACAGGGGATGACGGCTGGGGCCAACGTCCTGACTTTC. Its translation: CASSGGQGMTAGANVLTF.

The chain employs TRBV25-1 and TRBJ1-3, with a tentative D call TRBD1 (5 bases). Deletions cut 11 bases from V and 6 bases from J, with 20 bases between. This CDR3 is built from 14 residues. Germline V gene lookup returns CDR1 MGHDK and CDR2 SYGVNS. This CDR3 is CAGPRGYLENTIYF. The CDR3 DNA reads TGTGCCGGCCCGCGGGGGTACTTGGAAAACACCATATATTTT.

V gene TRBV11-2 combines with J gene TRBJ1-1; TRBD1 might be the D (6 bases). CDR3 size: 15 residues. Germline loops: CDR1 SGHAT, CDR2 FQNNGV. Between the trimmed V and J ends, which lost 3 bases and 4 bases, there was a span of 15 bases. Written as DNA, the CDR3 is TGTGCCAGCAGCTTTCCGGGGGCTGGAGGCACTGAAGCTTTCTTT. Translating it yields CASSFPGAGGTEAFF.

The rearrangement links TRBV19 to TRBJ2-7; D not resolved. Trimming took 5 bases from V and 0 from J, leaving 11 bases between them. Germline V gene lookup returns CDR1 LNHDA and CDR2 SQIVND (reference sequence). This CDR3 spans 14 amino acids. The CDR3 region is CASSVRSTSYEQYF. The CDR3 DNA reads TGTGCCAGTAGTGTTAGGAGTACCTCCTACGAGCAGTACTTC.

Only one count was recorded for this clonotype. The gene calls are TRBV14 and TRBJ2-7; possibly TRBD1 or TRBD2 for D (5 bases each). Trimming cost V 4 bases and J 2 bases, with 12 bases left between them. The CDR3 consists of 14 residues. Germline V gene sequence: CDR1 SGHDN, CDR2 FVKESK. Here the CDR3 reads CASSRLPGPYEQYF. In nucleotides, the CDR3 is TGTGCCAGCAGCCGACTGCCGGGGCCCTACGAGCAGTACTTC.

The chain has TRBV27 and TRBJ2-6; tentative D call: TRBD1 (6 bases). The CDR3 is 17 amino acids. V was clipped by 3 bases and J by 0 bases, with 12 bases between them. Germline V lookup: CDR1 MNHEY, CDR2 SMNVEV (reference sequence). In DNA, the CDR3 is TGTGCCAGCAGTTTGTACAGGGCGGGCTCTGGGGCCAACGTCCTGACTTTC. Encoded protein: CASSLYRAGSGANVLTF.

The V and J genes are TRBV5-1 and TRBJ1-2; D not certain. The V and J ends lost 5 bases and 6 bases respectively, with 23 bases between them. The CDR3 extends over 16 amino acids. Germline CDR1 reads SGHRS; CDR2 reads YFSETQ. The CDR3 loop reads CASSSSSRSGSNGYTF. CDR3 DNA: TGCGCCAGCAGTTCCTCCTCCCGATCAGGATCCAATGGCTACACCTTC.

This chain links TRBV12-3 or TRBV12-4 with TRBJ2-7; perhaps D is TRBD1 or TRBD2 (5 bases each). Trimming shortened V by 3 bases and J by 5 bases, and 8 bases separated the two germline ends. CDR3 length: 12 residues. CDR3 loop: CASSFEGHEQYF. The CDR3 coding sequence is TGTGCCAGCAGTTTTGAGGGACACGAGCAGTACTTC.

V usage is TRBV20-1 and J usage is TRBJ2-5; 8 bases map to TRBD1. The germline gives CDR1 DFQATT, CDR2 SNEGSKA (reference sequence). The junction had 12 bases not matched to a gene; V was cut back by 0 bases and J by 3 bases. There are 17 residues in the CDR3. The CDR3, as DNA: TGCAGTGCTAGAGATGGCCGTCGGGACAGGAGCGAAGAGACCCAGTACTTC. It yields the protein CSARDGRRDRSEETQYF.

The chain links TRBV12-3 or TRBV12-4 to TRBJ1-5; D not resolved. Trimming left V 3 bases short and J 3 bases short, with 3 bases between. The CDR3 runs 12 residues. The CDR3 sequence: CASSFDNQPQHF. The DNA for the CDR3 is TGTGCCAGCAGTTTCGACAATCAGCCCCAGCATTTT.

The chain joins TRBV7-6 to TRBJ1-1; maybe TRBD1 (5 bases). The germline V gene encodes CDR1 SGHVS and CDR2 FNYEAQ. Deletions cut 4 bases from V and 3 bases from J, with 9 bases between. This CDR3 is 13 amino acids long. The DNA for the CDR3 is TGTGCCAGCAGCTCTCGGGGGTACACTGAAGCTTTCTTT. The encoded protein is CASSSRGYTEAFF.